This TCR beta chain was obtained from a study of PD-1 blockade in classical Hodgkin lymphoma. Sample time point: newly diagnosed, previously untreated cHL patient sample. Clones were sequenced by immunoSEQ multiplex PCR, and TCRdb holds only the in-frame ones, with some missing. In the table there are 25,000 to 35,000 clones, around 94% of which are singletons. The sequencing sample was made of peripheral blood mononuclear cells (PBMCs). This clonotype was sampled from a human donor with classical Hodgkin lymphoma.

CDR3 residues: CASSKLGRNYNEQFF. The CDR3 DNA follows: TGTGCCAGCAGCAAGCTGGGACGGAACTACAATGAGCAGTTCTTC. The genes are TRBV28 and TRBJ2-1; D could derive from TRBD1 or TRBD2 (5 bases each). Germline-derived CDR1 and CDR2 are MDHEN and SYDVKM. The CDR3 is made up of 15 amino acids. Trimming stripped 6 bases from V and 3 bases from J, with 15 bases between.